This T cell receptor (beta chain) came from a study of post-analysis software for immune sequencing data. Study background: Relapsing-remitting, secondary progressive and progressive-relapsing forms made up the multiple sclerosis disease courses.

This CDR3 contains 12 residues. Germline loops: CDR1 MNHEY, CDR2 SMNVEV (reference sequence). V lost 4 bases and J lost 5, with 6 bases in between. Comments on this clonotype: As yet, its antigen is unknown.

The study, taken as a whole, reports: Those samples that were prepared in the same batch co-clustered strongly by F measure. Significantly lower normalized Chao1 diversity was found in patients with multiple sclerosis relative to controls. Elevated frequency relative to controls characterized roughly five TRBV segments in patients, TRBV5-6, TRBV5-1 and TRBV20-1 among them.

Prepared TCR beta cDNA libraries contained unique molecular identifiers. Each CDR3 protein gets one entry after TCRdb re-called the PCR reads with MiXCR. The table has hundreds of thousands of distinct CDR3 sequences, 25% to 30% seen once. The V and J genes are TRBV27 and TRBJ1-5; D remains ambiguous. Sequencing was carried out using blood. This TCR was recovered from a girl aged 5-17 years with multiple sclerosis. As DNA, the CDR3 is TGTGCCAGCAGTTCCAAGTATCAGCCCCAGCATTTT. It is translated as CASSSKYQPQHF.